This passage covers 15 T cell receptor beta chains from one sample sequenced in a study of radiotherapy plus CTLA-4 blockade in lung cancer. Assay used: immunoSEQ multiplex PCR; TCRdb lists only in-frame clones, some missing. The data hold 52,000 or so clones, with roughly four fifths observed a single time. The source material was peripheral blood, sampled from a patient treated with radiotherapy plus ipilimumab. The receptors stem from a human donor with non-small cell lung cancer whose response to radiotherapy plus ipilimumab could not be evaluated.

This chain uses TRBV18 with TRBJ1-1; D possibly corresponds to TRBD1 (5 bases). V dropped 4 bases and J dropped 6 bases, with 15 bases sitting between them. The CDR3 covers 14 residues. Germline V gene data show CDR1 as KGHSH and CDR2 as LQKENI. The CDR3 DNA reads TGTGCCAGCTCACAAGCTGCCGGGGGAGCTGAAGCTTTCTTT. Amino acids: CASSQAAGGAEAFF.

V is TRBV14 and J is TRBJ2-7; 11 nucleotides line up with TRBD2. CDR1 is SGHDN, CDR2 FVKESK, per germline. V lost 3 bases to trimming and J lost 4 bases; unmatched junction nucleotides: 5. This CDR3 has 15 residues. Here the CDR3 DNA reads TGTGCCAGCAGCCAGGTAGCGGGGGGGCTATACGAGCAGTACTTC. This sequence encodes CASSQVAGGLYEQYF.

V usage is TRBV7-2 and J usage is TRBJ2-2; 9 bases map to TRBD1. CDR3 size: 16 residues. Germline V gene sequence: CDR1 SGHTA, CDR2 FQGNSA. The junction had 4 bases not matched to a gene; V was cut back by 3 bases and J by 2 bases. CDR3 region: CASSFGTGYNTGELFF. In nucleotides, the CDR3 is TGTGCCAGCAGCTTTGGGACAGGGTATAACACCGGGGAGCTGTTTTTT.

This clone occurred once. The J gene is TRBJ1-4, the V gene TRBV4-1; no firm D call. CDR3 length equals 15 residues. V was cut by 3 bases and J by 6 bases, with 14 bases left in between. Germline assignment: CDR1 MGHRA and CDR2 YSYEKL. Here the CDR3 DNA reads TGCGCCAGCAGCCAGGCCCAATTGAATTATGAAAAACTGTTTTTT. Protein product: CASSQAQLNYEKLFF.

The chain is built from TRBV6-1 and TRBJ2-7; 12 bases align to TRBD2. Germline-derived CDR1 and CDR2 are MNHNS and SASEGT. The CDR3 covers 14 residues. Unmatched junction bases numbered 4, after V lost 6 bases and J lost 4 bases. CDR3 region: CASRMTSGSYEQYF. The CDR3 DNA is TGTGCCAGCAGGATGACTAGCGGGAGTTACGAGCAGTACTTC.

J is TRBJ1-1 and V is TRBV2; 8 bases match TRBD1. With V trimmed by 4 bases and J by 0 bases, 4 bases remained unmatched. The germline gives CDR1 SNHLY, CDR2 FYNNEI. The length of the CDR3 is 15 residues. CDR3 bases: TGTGCCAGCAGTGGCGGACAGGGCTTGAACACTGAAGCTTTCTTT. Its translation: CASSGGQGLNTEAFF. Together with reference TRBV2 and TRBJ1-1, the CDR3 gives the full variable domain: EPEVTQTPSHQVTQMGQEVILRCVPISNHLYFYWYRQILGQKVEFLVSFYNNEISEKSEIFDDQFSVERPDGSNFTLKIRSTKLEDSAMYFCASSGGQGLNTEAFFGQGTRLTVV.

The chain uses TRBV19 and TRBJ1-5; 10 positions agree with TRBD1. With V trimmed by 7 bases and J by 4 bases, 10 bases remained unmatched. The CDR3 loop spans 16 amino acids. Germline V gives CDR1 LNHDA, CDR2 SQIVND (reference sequence). CDR3 sequence reads: CASNTYRDRGNQPQHF. CDR3 nucleotides: TGTGCCAGTAACACTTACCGGGACAGGGGAAATCAGCCCCAGCATTTT. Combining the CDR3 with reference TRBV19 and TRBJ1-5 gives the whole variable domain DGGITQSPKYLFRKEGQNVTLSCEQNLNHDAMYWYRQDPGQGLRLIYYSQIVNDFQKGDIAEGYSVSREKKESFPLTVTSAQKNPTAFYLCASNTYRDRGNQPQHFGDGTRLSIL.

This clone showed up just once. The J gene is TRBJ2-1, the V gene TRBV19; 7 bases are shared with TRBD1. After removal of 5 bases from V and 1 base from J, the junction contained 5 bases not matched to a gene. The length of the CDR3 is 15 residues. CDR1 and CDR2 from the germline V gene are LNHDA and SQIVND (reference sequence). The CDR3 DNA reads TGTGCCAGTAGTCCAAGGGACAGTTCCTACAATGAGCAGTTCTTC. Translation gives CASSPRDSSYNEQFF.

The DNA for the CDR3 is TGTGCCAGCAGGGTTTCGGGGAGAGACGAAGCTTTCTTT. Translation: CASRVSGRDEAFF. The chain recombines TRBV28 with TRBJ1-1, with no clear D. CDR3 length: 13 amino acids. V was shortened by 6 bases and J by 8 bases, with 16 bases between the two germline ends. Germline V gene data show CDR1 as MDHEN and CDR2 as SYDVKM. Looking up the rest from reference TRBV28 and TRBJ1-1 gives the full variable domain: DVKVTQSSRYLVKRTGEKVFLECVQDMDHENMFWYRQDPGLGLRLIYFSYDVKMKEKGDIPEGYSVSREKKERFSLILESASTNQTSMYLCASRVSGRDEAFFGQGTRLTVV.

The rearrangement joins TRBV29-1 to TRBJ1-1, with 9 bases fitting TRBD1. CDR1 is SQVTM and CDR2 is ANQGSEA in the germline V gene. J lost 8 bases, V lost 2 bases, and 6 bases had no gene match. This CDR3 is 13 amino acids long. This chain's CDR3 is CSVERQGVREAFF. In DNA, the CDR3 is TGCAGCGTTGAACGACAGGGGGTTCGAGAAGCTTTCTTT.

Comments on this clone: This same CDR3 is encoded by further DNA sequences in the sample. The chain uses TRBV5-1 and TRBJ1-5; weak D call: TRBD1 (5 bases). This CDR3 is built from 15 residues. Germline CDR1 is SGHRS and CDR2 is YFSETQ. V lost 4 bases and J 0 bases, leaving 11 bases between the germline ends. CDR3 coding DNA: TGCGCCAGCAGCCCGGACAATTATAGCAATCAGCCCCAGCATTTT. Its translation: CASSPDNYSNQPQHF.

CDR3: CASGLVDRGARDYGYTF. CDR3 coding DNA: TGTGCTAGTGGTTTGGTAGACAGGGGGGCGCGGGACTATGGCTACACCTTC. The rearrangement uses TRBV12-5 and TRBJ1-2; 9 bases are shared with TRBD1. CDR1 and CDR2 from the germline V gene are LGHNT and FRNRAP. The V segment lost 0 bases and the J segment 3 bases; nucleotides outside the gene matches: 8. The CDR3 contains 17 residues.

In this sample, this clone turned up a few times. CDR3 loop: CASSSRQGANSPLHF. The CDR3 nucleotides are TGTGCCAGCAGCTCACGACAGGGGGCAAATTCACCCCTCCACTTT. This chain links TRBV7-9 with TRBJ1-6, with 10 bases aligning to TRBD1. Germline V CDR1 and CDR2: SEHNR, FQNEAQ (reference sequence). The CDR3 totals 15 residues. With V trimmed by 4 bases and J by 7 bases, 4 bases remained unmatched.

The chain links TRBV7-2 to TRBJ2-2, with 8 bases lining up with TRBD1. Germline CDR1 SGHTA, CDR2 FQGNSA. The ends lost 2 bases at V and 4 bases at J; junction bases unmatched: 3. The CDR3 covers 15 residues. The DNA for the CDR3 is TGTGCCAGCAGCTTACGAACAGGGGGCACCGGGGAGCTGTTTTTT. Protein: CASSLRTGGTGELFF.

This clone was observed a few times. The V call is TRBV6-5, the J call TRBJ1-5; 7 nucleotides line up with TRBD1. J was trimmed by 9 bases and V by 2 bases; bases with no gene match: 7. Germline V CDR1 and CDR2: MNHEY, SVGAGI. The CDR3 spans 14 residues. Here the CDR3 reads CASSYRQGESPQHF. The CDR3 nucleotides read TGTGCCAGCAGTTACCGGCAGGGGGAATCGCCCCAGCATTTT.